These 15 T cell receptor beta chains were all obtained from the same sample, sequenced in a study of cytomegalovirus exposure and HLA in healthy donors. The primer mix had 60 Vbeta and 13 Jbeta primers. Data came from immunoSEQ multiplex PCR; TCRdb stores just in-frame clones and leaves some out. The sample holds nearly 110,000 clones, around three quarters seen once. Sequenced sample: PBMCs. The receptors here all came from a woman in her forties or fifties in good health and CMV-seropositive.

The genes are TRBV10-1 and TRBJ2-5, with 10 bases fitting TRBD1. The V segment lost 5 bases and the J segment 2 bases; nucleotides outside the gene matches: 20. The CDR3 consists of 20 residues. The germline V gene encodes CDR1 WNHNN and CDR2 SYGVQD (reference sequence). The CDR3 is CASSHTSLNGQGGKQETQYF. The CDR3 DNA sequence: TGCGCCAGCAGTCATACCTCCCTTAATGGACAGGGGGGGAAACAAGAGACCCAGTACTTC.

This clone showed up just a few times. The CDR3 region is CASSALTGSTNEKLFF. CDR3 coding DNA: TGTGCCAGCAGTGCGCTTACAGGGTCAACTAATGAAAAACTGTTTTTT. The rearrangement joins TRBV6-1 to TRBJ1-4, with D perhaps TRBD1 (6 bases). Trimming took off 4 bases at V and 0 bases at J, with 12 bases between the two ends. The CDR3 totals 16 residues. The germline V gene has CDR1 MNHNS and CDR2 SASEGT.

The chain links TRBV23-1 to TRBJ1-5; D possibly corresponds to TRBD1 (5 bases). TRBV23-1 is annotated as an ORF whose role is uncertain. V was clipped by 6 bases and J by 1 base, with 10 bases between them. The CDR3 sequence is 14 residues long. The CDR3 spells CASRGRRSNQPQHF. The CDR3 DNA follows: TGCGCCAGCAGGGGGCGTAGGAGCAATCAGCCCCAGCATTTT.

The J gene is TRBJ2-5, the V gene TRBV27, with 7 nucleotides matching TRBD2. The length of the CDR3 is 14 residues. Germline V lookup: CDR1 MNHEY, CDR2 SMNVEV (reference sequence). Unmatched junction bases numbered 11, after V lost 9 bases and J lost 4 bases. CDR3 nucleotides: TGTGCCAGTGGGTTTATGGGAGGGAGAGAGACCCAGTACTTC. It is translated as CASGFMGGRETQYF.

V and J are TRBV28 and TRBJ2-7; 9 bases align to TRBD1. The CDR3 runs 15 residues. V lost 8 bases to trimming and J lost 1 base; unmatched junction nucleotides: 9. CDR1 is MDHEN, CDR2 SYDVKM, per germline. The CDR3 loop is CASAPWDRESYEQYF. CDR3 DNA sequence: TGTGCCAGCGCCCCTTGGGACAGGGAATCCTACGAGCAGTACTTC.

This chain links TRBV4-1 with TRBJ2-7; 9 bases line up with TRBD1. This CDR3 spans 16 amino acids. V lost 3 bases, J lost 5 bases, and 11 bases stayed unmatched. CDR1 and CDR2 (germline): MGHRA, YSYEKL. The CDR3 nucleotides are TGCGCCAGCAGCCACCTGGGGCGGGACAGGGTCGACGAGCAGTACTTC. Its protein product is CASSHLGRDRVDEQYF.

This clone appeared a few times. The chain links TRBV6-1 to TRBJ2-2, with TRBD1 matching 9 bases. Germline assignment: CDR1 MNHNS and CDR2 SASEGT. V trimming: 5 bases; J trimming: 7 bases; junction bases outside the gene matches: 8. The CDR3 runs to 15 residues. The CDR3 loop is CASSWGTGSDGELFF. CDR3 in DNA: TGTGCCAGCAGTTGGGGGACAGGGAGCGACGGGGAGCTGTTTTTT.

The chain couples TRBV28 to TRBJ1-5; D gene uncertain. The ends were cut back, 4 bases at V and 6 bases at J, with 7 bases in the middle. Germline loops: CDR1 MDHEN, CDR2 SYDVKM. The CDR3 is 12 residues long. CDR3 coding DNA: TGTGCCAGCAGTTCCACCGGTCAGCCCCAGCATTTT. Protein product: CASSSTGQPQHF.

This chain connects TRBV2 to TRBJ1-1; the D gene is possibly TRBD1 (6 bases). The CDR3 totals 12 residues. V dropped 7 bases and J dropped 10 bases, with 16 bases sitting between them. The germline V gene has CDR1 SNHLY and CDR2 FYNNEI. CDR3 sequence: CASTQGLTAAFF. The CDR3 DNA reads TGTGCCAGCACCCAGGGGCTCACCGCAGCTTTCTTT.

This rearrangement joins TRBV7-2 to TRBJ1-1; D call uncertain. This CDR3 comprises 13 residues. V was pared by 5 bases and J by 5 bases, with 12 bases between. Germline CDR1 reads SGHTA; CDR2 reads FQGNSA. Here the CDR3 DNA reads TGTGCCAGCAGCCAAAACGTAGATACTGAAGCTTTCTTT. Translated, it gives CASSQNVDTEAFF. The whole variable domain, remainder taken from reference TRBV7-2 and TRBJ1-1, is GAGVSQSPSNKVTEKGKDVELRCDPISGHTALYWYRQSLGQGLEFLIYFQGNSAPDKSGLPSDRFSAERTGGSVSTLTIQRTQQEDSAVYLCASSQNVDTEAFFGQGTRLTVV.

The rearrangement uses TRBV2 and TRBJ1-5, with D tentatively TRBD1 (5 bases). The germline gives CDR1 SNHLY, CDR2 FYNNEI. V gave up 6 bases and J gave up 0 bases, with 12 bases separating them. The CDR3 is 15 amino acids. CDR3 sequence: CASRGGVNSNQPQHF. CDR3 DNA sequence: TGTGCCAGCAGGGGAGGGGTTAATAGCAATCAGCCCCAGCATTTT.

In its sample, this clone was seen once. The rearrangement joins TRBV6-1 to TRBJ1-6, with 8 bases that match TRBD1. The CDR3 is made up of 15 amino acids. Germline loops: CDR1 MNHNS, CDR2 SASEGT. The V segment lost 6 bases and the J segment 5 bases; nucleotides outside the gene matches: 6. The CDR3 is CASSIGTGNNSPLHF. The CDR3 DNA reads TGTGCCAGCAGCATCGGGACAGGAAATAATTCACCCCTCCACTTT.

The CDR3 DNA is TGTGCCAGCAGTTTAGGTCGCGGGGGGGGAGCAGATACGCAGTATTTT. Translated, it gives CASSLGRGGGADTQYF. The chain combines TRBV27 with TRBJ2-3; 9 positions agree with TRBD2. CDR1 and CDR2 from the germline V gene are MNHEY and SMNVEV (reference sequence). The trim removed 2 bases at V and 4 bases at J, leaving 7 bases unmatched. The CDR3 runs to 16 residues.

CDR3 amino acids: CASSPWRQGGTEAFF. The CDR3 bases are TGTGCCAGCAGCCCGTGGCGACAGGGCGGCACTGAAGCTTTCTTT. This sequence joins TRBV7-2 and TRBJ1-1; 7 bases are a match to TRBD1. The J segment lost 4 bases and the V segment lost 5 bases, leaving 10 bases of the junction unmatched. The V gene's germline CDR1 is SGHTA and CDR2 FQGNSA. The CDR3 contains 15 residues.

The rearrangement links TRBV7-8 to TRBJ1-1, with D unclear. The CDR3 covers 11 residues. V was shortened by 5 bases and J by 9 bases, with 10 bases between the two germline ends. The V gene's germline CDR1 is SGHVS and CDR2 FQNEAQ. The CDR3: CASSHSEKAFF. The DNA of the CDR3 is TGTGCCAGCAGCCACTCCGAAAAAGCTTTCTTT.